This T cell receptor beta chain stems from a study of cytomegalovirus exposure and HLA in healthy donors. The V end lost 4 bases, the J end lost 5 bases, and 14 bases lay between the germline ends. The CDR3 totals 13 residues. The germline CDR1 and CDR2 sequences are GTSNPN and SVGIG (reference sequence). PCR involved 60 Vbeta and 13 Jbeta primers. Using immunoSEQ multiplex PCR, the repertoire was profiled, and TCRdb retains in-frame clones only, with some absent. The repertoire holds roughly 120,000 clones, with over 75% as singletons. Sample: PBMCs. V is TRBV30 and J is TRBJ1-1; the D is unclear. The TCR comes from a woman in her forties in good health and CMV-seropositive. Here the CDR3 reads CAWTLLSATEAFF. The CDR3 coding sequence is TGTGCCTGGACCCTCCTCAGCGCGACTGAAGCTTTCTTT.